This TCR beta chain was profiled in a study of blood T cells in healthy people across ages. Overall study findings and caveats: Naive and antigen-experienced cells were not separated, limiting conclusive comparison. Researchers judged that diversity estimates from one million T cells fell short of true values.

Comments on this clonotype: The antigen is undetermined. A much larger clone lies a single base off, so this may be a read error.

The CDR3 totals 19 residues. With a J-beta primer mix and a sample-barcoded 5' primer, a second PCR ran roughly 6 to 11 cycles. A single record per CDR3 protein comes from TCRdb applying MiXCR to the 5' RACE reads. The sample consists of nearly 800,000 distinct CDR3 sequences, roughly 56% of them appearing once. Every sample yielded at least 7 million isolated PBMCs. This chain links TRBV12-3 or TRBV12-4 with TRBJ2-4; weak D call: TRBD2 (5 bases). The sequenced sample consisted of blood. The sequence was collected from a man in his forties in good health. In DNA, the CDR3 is TGTGCCAGCAATTTAGCGCCTCGCGGACTGGCCAAAGCCAAAAACATTCAGTACTTC. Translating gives CASNLAPRGLAKAKNIQYF.